Described below is a single TCR beta chain sequence and its context. These data are taken from a study of identical twins. TCRdb used MiXCR to reprocess the 5' RACE reads, holding one entry per CDR3 protein. The sample lists a few hundred thousand distinct CDR3 sequences, roughly 18% occurring once. The V and J ends lost 0 bases and 5 bases respectively, with 9 bases between them. This CDR3 has 14 amino acids. From germline, CDR1 is SGHRS and CDR2 YFSETQ. The rearrangement uses TRBV5-1 and TRBJ1-5; the D gene is possibly TRBD1 (6 bases). The clonotype was recovered from a man between 50 and 59 years old in good health. Sequenced input: naive T cells sorted from blood. In DNA form, the CDR3 reads TGCGCCAGCAGCTTGGGCGGGACACATCAGCCCCAGCATTTT. As protein: CASSLGGTHQPQHF.